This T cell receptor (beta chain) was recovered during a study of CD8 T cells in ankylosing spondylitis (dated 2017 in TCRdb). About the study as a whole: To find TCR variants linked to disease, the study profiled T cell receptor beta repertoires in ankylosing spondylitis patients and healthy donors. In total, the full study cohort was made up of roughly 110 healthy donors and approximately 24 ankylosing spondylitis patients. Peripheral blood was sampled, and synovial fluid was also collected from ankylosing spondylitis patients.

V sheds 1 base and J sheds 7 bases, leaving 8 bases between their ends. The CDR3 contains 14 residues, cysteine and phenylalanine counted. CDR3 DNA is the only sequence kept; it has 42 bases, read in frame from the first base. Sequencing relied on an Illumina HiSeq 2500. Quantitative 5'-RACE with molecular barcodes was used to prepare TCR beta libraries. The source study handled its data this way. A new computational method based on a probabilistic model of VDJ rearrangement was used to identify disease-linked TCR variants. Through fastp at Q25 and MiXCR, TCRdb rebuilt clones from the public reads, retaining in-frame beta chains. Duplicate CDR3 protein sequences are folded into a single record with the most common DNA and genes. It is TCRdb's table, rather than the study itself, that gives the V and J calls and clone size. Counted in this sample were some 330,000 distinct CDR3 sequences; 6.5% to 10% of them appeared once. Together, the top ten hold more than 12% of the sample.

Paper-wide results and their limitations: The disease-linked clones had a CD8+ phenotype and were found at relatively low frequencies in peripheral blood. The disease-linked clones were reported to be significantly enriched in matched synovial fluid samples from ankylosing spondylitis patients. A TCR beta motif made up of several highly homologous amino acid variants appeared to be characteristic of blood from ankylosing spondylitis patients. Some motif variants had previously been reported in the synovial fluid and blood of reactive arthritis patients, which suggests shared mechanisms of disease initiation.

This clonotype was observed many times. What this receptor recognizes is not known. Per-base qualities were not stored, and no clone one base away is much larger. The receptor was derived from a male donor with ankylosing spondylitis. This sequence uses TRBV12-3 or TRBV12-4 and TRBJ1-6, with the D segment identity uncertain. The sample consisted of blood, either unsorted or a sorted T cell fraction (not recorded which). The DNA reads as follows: TGTGCCAGCAGTTTAGGATCCGGGAATTCACCCCTCCACTTT. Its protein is CASSLGSGNSPLHF.